The 27 T cell receptor beta chains below were found in one sample sequenced in a study of OX40 agonist ivuxolimab in advanced cancers. Receptor amplification or capture employed the immunoSEQ multiplex PCR assay. TCRdb limited this immuneACCESS table to in-frame rearrangements with V and J called. A share of clones is missing; checked studies link under half to unresolved V genes, and the rest is unexplained. This sample is represented by approximately 100,000 clones; under 85% of them were singletons. The top ten clones comprise around 5% of the sample. The sequences come from CD4+ or CD8+ T cells sorted from blood, collected in a trial of the OX40 agonist ivuxolimab. The receptors originated from an adult with an advanced solid tumor such as melanoma, head and neck, liver or kidney cancer.

The rearrangement uses TRBV6-5 and TRBJ1-1, with D possibly TRBD1 on 5 matching bases. The CDR3 runs to 14 residues. In germline, CDR1 is MNHEY, CDR2 SVGAGI. Between the trimmed V and J ends, which lost 4 bases and 5 bases, there was a span of 14 bases. The CDR3 region is CASSWGSTGTEAFF. Written as DNA, the CDR3 is TGTGCCAGCAGTTGGGGCTCCACGGGGACTGAAGCTTTCTTT.

The chain uses TRBV19 and TRBJ2-7, with D possibly called TRBD1 or TRBD2 (5 bases each). V was cut by 7 bases and J by 3 bases, with 19 bases left in between. This CDR3 contains 15 residues. Germline CDR1 and CDR2: LNHDA and SQIVND (reference sequence). This CDR3 reads CASKDPGPSHYEQYF. DNA of the CDR3: TGTGCCAGTAAGGACCCGGGACCCTCTCACTACGAGCAGTACTTC.

The count of this clone is one. Other DNA variants within this sample encode the same CDR3. The chain recombines TRBV9 with TRBJ1-2; TRBD1 matches 9 bases. After removal of 0 bases from V and 3 bases from J, the junction contained 0 bases not matched to a gene. This CDR3 has 14 amino acids. Per germline, CDR1 SGDLS and CDR2 YYNGEE. The CDR3 DNA follows: TGTGCCAGCAGCGTAGACAGGGGGCACTATGGCTACACCTTC. Protein sequence: CASSVDRGHYGYTF. Variable domain in full (rest from reference TRBV9 and TRBJ1-2): DSGVTQTPKHLITATGQRVTLRCSPRSGDLSVYWYQQSLDQGLQFLIQYYNGEERAKGNILERFSAQQFPDLHSELNLSSLELGDSALYFCASSVDRGHYGYTFGSGTRLTVV.

The rearrangement joins TRBV27 to TRBJ2-1; D gene ambiguous. V lost 7 bases, J lost 4 bases, and 11 bases lay in between. Germline CDR1 reads MNHEY; CDR2 reads SMNVEV (reference sequence). The CDR3 loop spans 13 amino acids. The CDR3 coding sequence is TGTGCCAGCAAAGGGCTGAAGTACAATGAGCAGTTCTTC. This sequence encodes CASKGLKYNEQFF.

The chain employs TRBV11-3 and TRBJ2-1; D remains ambiguous. Trimming removed 2 bases at V and 4 bases at J, with 9 bases between. The CDR3 runs to 14 residues. The V gene's germline CDR1 is SGHNT and CDR2 YENEEA. For the CDR3, the DNA is TGTGCCAGCAGCTTAAGCCAGACTTACAATGAGCAGTTCTTC. It codes for CASSLSQTYNEQFF.

The chain has TRBV11-3 and TRBJ2-1; D gene uncertain. V was trimmed by 1 base and J by 0 bases, leaving 7 bases between them. Germline-derived CDR1 and CDR2 are SGHNT and YENEEA. The CDR3 length is 15 residues. The CDR3 is CASSLATGSYNEQFF. DNA for the CDR3: TGTGCCAGCAGCTTAGCAACGGGCTCCTACAATGAGCAGTTCTTC.

This chain uses TRBV28 with TRBJ1-3, with D tentatively TRBD1 (5 bases). The V and J ends lost 5 bases and 0 bases respectively, with 11 bases between them. CDR1 and CDR2 (germline): MDHEN, SYDVKM. This CDR3 contains 15 residues. Written as DNA, the CDR3 is TGTGCCAGCAGTGCCGACAGCCTCTCTGGAAACACCATATATTTT. It translates to CASSADSLSGNTIYF.

This chain uses TRBV18 with TRBJ1-2; 7 bases match TRBD1. The junction had 11 bases not matched to a gene; V was cut back by 4 bases and J by 6 bases. CDR1 is KGHSH, CDR2 LQKENI, per germline. The CDR3 has 15 amino acids. CDR3 loop: CASSLGQVGGDGYTF. CDR3 coding DNA: TGTGCCAGCTCACTCGGACAGGTGGGAGGAGATGGCTACACCTTC.

The V call is TRBV29-1, the J call TRBJ2-7; 7 positions match TRBD2. This CDR3 is built from 12 residues. The germline gives CDR1 SQVTM, CDR2 ANQGSEA. The CDR3 sequence is CSCLGGGREQYF. The CDR3 DNA follows: TGCAGTTGCCTTGGGGGAGGGCGCGAGCAGTACTTC.

This chain links TRBV6-5 with TRBJ2-7; 9 nucleotides line up with TRBD1. After removal of 6 bases from V and 5 bases from J, the junction contained 8 bases not matched to a gene. The CDR3 runs 14 residues. CDR1 is MNHEY, CDR2 SVGAGI, per germline. CDR3 protein: CASRKPGQGHEQYF. The DNA of the CDR3 is TGTGCCAGCAGAAAACCGGGACAGGGACACGAGCAGTACTTC.

This chain connects TRBV7-2 to TRBJ1-2; D possibly corresponds to TRBD1 (6 bases). CDR1 and CDR2 from the germline V gene are SGHTA and FQGNSA. V was shortened by 5 bases and J by 1 base, with 11 bases between the two germline ends. The CDR3 loop spans 14 amino acids. This CDR3 reads CASSPRTDNYGYTF. The CDR3 DNA follows: TGTGCCAGCAGCCCCCGGACAGATAACTATGGCTACACCTTC. The whole variable domain, remainder taken from reference TRBV7-2 and TRBJ1-2, is GAGVSQSPSNKVTEKGKDVELRCDPISGHTALYWYRQSLGQGLEFLIYFQGNSAPDKSGLPSDRFSAERTGGSVSTLTIQRTQQEDSAVYLCASSPRTDNYGYTFGSGTRLTVV.

The table lists this clone with a few counts. V usage is TRBV30 and J usage is TRBJ2-4; D is possibly TRBD1 (5 bases). The CDR3 runs 15 residues. V was cut by 2 bases and J by 1 base, with 12 bases left in between. Germline V gene lookup returns CDR1 GTSNPN and CDR2 SVGIG (reference sequence). CDR3 coding DNA: TGTGCCTGGAGTAAGGGGTTAATGGCCAAAAACATTCAGTACTTC. It translates to CAWSKGLMAKNIQYF.

The chain recombines TRBV5-1 with TRBJ2-1, with D perhaps TRBD2 (7 bases). V lost 5 bases to trimming and J lost 4 bases, with 16 bases between them. The CDR3 sequence is 15 residues long. Germline CDR1 is SGHRS and CDR2 is YFSETQ. The CDR3 sequence: CASRMGGTRYNEQFF. DNA for the CDR3: TGCGCCAGCAGGATGGGGGGGACACGGTACAATGAGCAGTTCTTC.

V and J are TRBV7-8 and TRBJ2-3; TRBD2 matches 14 bases. Trimming cost V 5 bases and J 5 bases; bases outside gene matches: 9. The CDR3 loop spans 17 amino acids. In germline, CDR1 is SGHVS, CDR2 FQNEAQ. The CDR3 DNA reads TGTGCCAGCAGCACAAACCCGGGACTAGCGGGAGTAGATACGCAGTATTTT. Protein: CASSTNPGLAGVDTQYF.

The chain joins TRBV7-9 to TRBJ2-1; D might be TRBD1 (6 bases). Between the trimmed V and J ends, which lost 4 bases and 12 bases, there was a span of 16 bases. The CDR3 spans 13 residues. Germline loops: CDR1 SEHNR, CDR2 FQNEAQ (reference sequence). This CDR3 reads CASSSDRLPMQFF. DNA of the CDR3: TGTGCCAGCAGCTCCGACAGGTTACCGATGCAGTTCTTC.

This chain uses TRBV15 with TRBJ1-5; 7 positions agree with TRBD1. The CDR3 spans 15 residues. Germline V CDR1 and CDR2: LNHNV, YYDKDF (reference sequence). V shed 3 bases and J 6 bases; nucleotides not matched to a gene: 8. The CDR3 DNA follows: TGTGCCACCAGCAGTAGTCAGGGGGGTAGTCAGCCCCAGCATTTT. Its protein product is CATSSSQGGSQPQHF.

The chain uses TRBV7-2 and TRBJ2-2, with TRBD1 as a possible D gene (6 bases). Trimming removed 7 bases at V and 4 bases at J, with 16 bases between. This CDR3 spans 15 amino acids. The germline V gene encodes CDR1 SGHTA and CDR2 FQGNSA. CDR3 protein: CASNSLQGATGELFF. DNA of the CDR3: TGTGCCAGCAACTCCTTACAGGGTGCCACCGGGGAGCTGTTTTTT.

This chain connects TRBV10-1 to TRBJ1-2; 8 bases fit TRBD1. Germline V gene lookup returns CDR1 WNHNN and CDR2 SYGVQD (reference sequence). Trimming at V came to 6 bases and at J to 4 bases, leaving 13 bases not matched to a gene. This CDR3 is 16 amino acids long. Here the CDR3 reads CASRKDRVSLSYGYTF. For the CDR3, the DNA is TGCGCCAGCAGGAAGGACAGGGTCAGTTTAAGCTATGGCTACACCTTC.

The chain employs TRBV2 and TRBJ2-2, with D tentatively TRBD1 or TRBD2 (5 bases each). The germline CDR1 and CDR2 sequences are SNHLY and FYNNEI. V was cut by 7 bases and J by 5 bases, with 23 bases left in between. The CDR3 runs 17 residues. CDR3 amino acids: CASIPPAVSGKTGELFF. CDR3 nucleotides: TGTGCCAGCATCCCCCCAGCGGTTTCAGGGAAAACCGGGGAGCTGTTTTTT.

CDR3 in DNA: TGTGCCAGCAGCCCAGGGGGAACAGATACGCAGTATTTT. Protein: CASSPGGTDTQYF. This chain links TRBV7-3 with TRBJ2-3; 7 nucleotides line up with TRBD1. Germline V CDR1 and CDR2: SGHTA, FQGTGA. The CDR3 runs 13 residues. J gave up 3 bases and V 5 bases, and 2 bases lay outside the gene matches.

The chain recombines TRBV18 with TRBJ1-2; D is undetermined. Germline V CDR1 and CDR2: KGHSH, LQKENI. The V gene lost 3 bases and the J gene lost 4 bases, with 15 bases spanning the gap. The CDR3 contains 15 residues. The CDR3 reads CASSPNEGRAYGYTF. DNA of the CDR3: TGTGCCAGCTCACCCAATGAGGGTCGAGCCTATGGCTACACCTTC.

V and J are TRBV5-6 and TRBJ2-7; 9 bases agree with TRBD1. This CDR3 is 14 amino acids long. The V and J ends lost 0 bases and 4 bases, in that order; junction bases with no gene match: 2. Germline V gene sequence: CDR1 SGHDT, CDR2 YYEEEE. CDR3 in DNA: TGTGCCAGCAGCTTGGGACAGGGGGAATACGAGCAGTACTTC. This gives the protein CASSLGQGEYEQYF. The full variable domain, its missing parts supplied by reference TRBV5-6 and TRBJ2-7, is DAGVTQSPTHLIKTRGQQVTLRCSPKSGHDTVSWYQQALGQGPQFIFQYYEEEERQRGNFPDRFSGHQFPNYSSELNVNALLLGDSALYLCASSLGQGEYEQYFGPGTRLTVT.

This clone occurred once. The chain combines TRBV7-3 with TRBJ1-3; tentative D call: TRBD1 (6 bases). The CDR3 runs to 15 residues. The V end was cut by 8 bases, the J end by 0 bases, with 14 bases between. In germline, CDR1 is SGHTA, CDR2 FQGTGA. CDR3 in DNA: TGTGCCAGCCACGTGGCAGGGGACTCTGGAAACACCATATATTTT. Its protein product is CASHVAGDSGNTIYF.

This clone showed up just a few times. Germline and junction disagree at one end, which may indicate a read error. The rearrangement joins TRBV7-2 to TRBJ1-2; D possibly corresponds to TRBD1 (5 bases). The CDR3 is 14 residues long. Germline loops: CDR1 SGHTA, CDR2 FQGNSA. CDR3 nucleotide sequence: TGTGCCAGCAGATTAGGGGCGAATAACTATGGCTACACCTTC. Translated, it gives CASRLGANNYGYTF.

The V and J genes are TRBV12-5 and TRBJ2-6, with D unresolved. CDR1 and CDR2 (germline): LGHNT, FRNRAP. Trimming pared 0 bases from V and 1 base from J, leaving 4 bases between. There are 15 residues in the CDR3. The CDR3 nucleotides are TGTGCTAGTGGTTTGGTACGGTCTGGGGCCAACGTCCTGACTTTC. It specifies CASGLVRSGANVLTF.

The chain links TRBV7-9 to TRBJ2-7, with D perhaps TRBD1 (6 bases). This CDR3 is 17 amino acids long. Germline-derived CDR1 and CDR2 are SEHNR and FQNEAQ (reference sequence). The ends were cut back, 0 bases at V and 2 bases at J, with 17 bases in the middle. CDR3 in amino acids: CASSLAPHGTYTYEQYF. The CDR3, as DNA: TGTGCCAGCAGCTTAGCCCCCCACGGGACATACACCTACGAGCAGTACTTC. Drawing the rest from reference TRBV7-9 and TRBJ2-7, the complete variable domain is DTGVSQNPRHKITKRGQNVTFRCDPISEHNRLYWYRQTLGQGPEFLTYFQNEAQLEKSRLLSDRFSAERPKGSFSTLEIQRTEQGDSAMYLCASSLAPHGTYTYEQYFGPGTRLTVT.

This rearrangement joins TRBV7-3 to TRBJ2-1; 9 bases line up with TRBD2. There are 17 residues in the CDR3. From germline, CDR1 is SGHTA and CDR2 FQGTGA. The trim removed 2 bases at V and 7 bases at J, leaving 12 bases unmatched. The CDR3 is CASSLLGGGAPLNEQFF. For the CDR3, the DNA is TGTGCCAGCAGCTTACTTGGCGGGGGGGCCCCTTTAAATGAGCAGTTCTTC.